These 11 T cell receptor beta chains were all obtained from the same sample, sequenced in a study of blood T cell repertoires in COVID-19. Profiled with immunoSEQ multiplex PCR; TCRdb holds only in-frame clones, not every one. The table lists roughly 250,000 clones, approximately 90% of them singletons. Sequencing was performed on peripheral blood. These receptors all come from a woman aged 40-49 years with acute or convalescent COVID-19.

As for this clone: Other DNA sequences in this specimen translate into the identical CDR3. CDR3 DNA: TGTGCCAGCAGCCAAGGCCCCAGGGGAGCGGACACTGAAGCTTTCTTT. Its protein product is CASSQGPRGADTEAFF. The rearrangement uses TRBV3-1 (or the pseudogene TRBV3-2) and TRBJ1-1; perhaps TRBD1 as D (6 bases). The length of the CDR3 is 16 residues. V dropped 1 base and J dropped 3 bases, with 15 bases sitting between them. Germline CDR1 reads LGHDT; CDR2 reads YNNKEL (reference sequence).

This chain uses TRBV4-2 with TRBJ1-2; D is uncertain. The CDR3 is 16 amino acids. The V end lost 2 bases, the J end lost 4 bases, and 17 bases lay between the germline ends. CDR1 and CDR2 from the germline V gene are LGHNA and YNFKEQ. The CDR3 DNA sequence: TGTGCCAGCAGCCAACTTCCTCGACCGACTCTCTATGGCTACACCTTC. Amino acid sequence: CASSQLPRPTLYGYTF.

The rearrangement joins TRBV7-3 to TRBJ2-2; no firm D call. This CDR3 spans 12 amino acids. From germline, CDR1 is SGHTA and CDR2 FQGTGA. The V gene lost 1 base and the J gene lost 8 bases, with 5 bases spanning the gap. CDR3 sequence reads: CASSLNSGELFF. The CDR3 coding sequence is TGTGCCAGCAGCTTAAATAGTGGGGAGCTGTTTTTT.

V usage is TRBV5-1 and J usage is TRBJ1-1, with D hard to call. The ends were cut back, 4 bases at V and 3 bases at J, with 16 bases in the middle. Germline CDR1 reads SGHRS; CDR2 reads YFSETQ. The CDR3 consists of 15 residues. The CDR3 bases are TGCGCCAGCAGCCCGTTTAAAATAGTCGACACTGAAGCTTTCTTT. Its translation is CASSPFKIVDTEAFF.

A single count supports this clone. DNA for the CDR3: TGTGCCAGCAGCCAAGTCGGACAGGGACGGGGCTACACCTTC. Amino acid sequence: CASSQVGQGRGYTF. The rearrangement uses TRBV14 and TRBJ1-2; 8 positions agree with TRBD1. The germline V gene has CDR1 SGHDN and CDR2 FVKESK. This CDR3 has 14 amino acids. The ends lost 1 base at V and 8 bases at J; junction bases unmatched: 6.

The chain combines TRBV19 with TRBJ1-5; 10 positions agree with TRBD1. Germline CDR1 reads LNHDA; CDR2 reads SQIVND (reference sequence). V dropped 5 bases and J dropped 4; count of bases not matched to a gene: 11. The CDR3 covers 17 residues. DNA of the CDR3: TGTGCCAGTAGTGCAGACAGGGGGCGAGGGGGTAATCAGCCCCAGCATTTT. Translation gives CASSADRGRGGNQPQHF.

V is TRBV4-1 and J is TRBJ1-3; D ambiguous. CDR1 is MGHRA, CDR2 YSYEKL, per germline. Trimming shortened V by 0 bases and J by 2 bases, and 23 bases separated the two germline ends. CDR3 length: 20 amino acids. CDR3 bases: TGCGCCAGCAGCCAAGATCGGCAGACCGGAGGGTATAGGACTGGAAACACCATATATTTT. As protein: CASSQDRQTGGYRTGNTIYF.

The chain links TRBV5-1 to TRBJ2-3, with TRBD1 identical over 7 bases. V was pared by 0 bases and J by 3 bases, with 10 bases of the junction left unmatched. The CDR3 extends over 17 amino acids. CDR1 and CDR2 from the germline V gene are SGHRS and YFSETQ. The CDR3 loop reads CASSLGKGAAGTDTQYF. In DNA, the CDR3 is TGCGCCAGCAGCTTGGGGAAGGGGGCGGCGGGTACAGATACGCAGTATTTT.

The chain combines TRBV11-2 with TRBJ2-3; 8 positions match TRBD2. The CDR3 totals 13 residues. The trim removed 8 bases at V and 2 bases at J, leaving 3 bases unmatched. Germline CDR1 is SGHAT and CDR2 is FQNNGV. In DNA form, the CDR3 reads TGTGCCAGCCGCGGGGGGTCCACAGATACGCAGTATTTT. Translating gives CASRGGSTDTQYF.

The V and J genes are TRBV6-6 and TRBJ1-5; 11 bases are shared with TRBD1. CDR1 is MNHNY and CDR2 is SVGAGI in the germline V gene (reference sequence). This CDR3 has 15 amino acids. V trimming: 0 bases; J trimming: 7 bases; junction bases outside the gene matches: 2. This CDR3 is CASSYSGQGGQPQHF. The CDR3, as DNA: TGTGCCAGCAGTTACTCGGGACAGGGGGGCCAGCCCCAGCATTTT.

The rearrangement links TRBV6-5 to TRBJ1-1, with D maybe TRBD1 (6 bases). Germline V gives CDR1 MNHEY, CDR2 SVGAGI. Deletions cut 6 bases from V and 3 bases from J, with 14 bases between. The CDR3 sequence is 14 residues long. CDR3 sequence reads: CASRRQETYTEAFF. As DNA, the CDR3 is TGTGCCAGCAGGAGACAGGAGACTTACACTGAAGCTTTCTTT.